This entry lists 29 T cell receptor beta chains sequenced from one sample in a study of CD8+ T cells in alopecia areata. The authors extracted RNA and reverse transcribed it into cDNA as the sequencing template. Generated by immunoSEQ multiplex PCR, the TCRdb table keeps only in-frame clones and is missing some. The sample has 100,000 to 150,000 clones, around 60% seen once; the top ten hold 4.5% to 5.5%. The specimen was CD4+ T cells sorted from blood, collected at week 0. The receptors here all came from a human donor with alopecia areata.

This sequence joins TRBV6-5 and TRBJ1-2, with 7 bases lining up with TRBD1. The CDR3 contains 15 residues. Germline values: CDR1 MNHEY, CDR2 SVGAGI. The trim removed 10 bases at V and 4 bases at J, leaving 15 bases unmatched. CDR3 nucleotide sequence: TGTGCCATAGGGGCCTCCCAGGGGGTAGGCTATGGCTACACCTTC. Translation: CAIGASQGVGYGYTF.

This clone was counted between two and nine times. The gene calls are TRBV5-4 and TRBJ2-1; 8 bases fit TRBD1. Trimming removed 0 bases from V and 5 bases from J; junction bases left unmatched: 4. The CDR3 is 15 residues long. Germline values: CDR1 SGHNT, CDR2 YYREEE (reference sequence). In nucleotides, the CDR3 is TGTGCCAGCAGCTTGGCCCGGACAGGGAACAATGAGCAGTTCTTC. As protein: CASSLARTGNNEQFF.

The chain carries TRBV15 and TRBJ2-6; unclear D gene. The CDR3 length is 17 residues. V gave up 0 bases and J gave up 0 bases, with 9 bases separating them. Germline V gene sequence: CDR1 LNHNV, CDR2 YYDKDF (reference sequence). The CDR3: CATSRDPIFSGANVLTF. The CDR3 nucleotides read TGTGCCACCAGCAGAGATCCGATCTTCTCTGGGGCCAACGTCCTGACTTTC.

The gene calls are TRBV19 and TRBJ1-2; 9 positions match TRBD1. J was trimmed by 4 bases and V by 10 bases; bases with no gene match: 10. Germline lookup yields CDR1 LNHDA and CDR2 SQIVND (reference sequence). The CDR3 consists of 14 residues. CDR3 bases: TGTGCCACTAGGACAGGGGCAGGAAGCTATGGCTACACCTTC. Protein sequence: CATRTGAGSYGYTF.

This clone has a single count. In nucleotides, the CDR3 is TGCGCCAGCAGCTTAGGGGACAGGGGAGATACGCAGTATTTT. Amino acid sequence: CASSLGDRGDTQYF. This chain links TRBV5-1 with TRBJ2-3; 10 bases are shared with TRBD1. The germline CDR1 and CDR2 sequences are SGHRS and YFSETQ. V was pared by 2 bases and J by 5 bases, with 2 bases of the junction left unmatched. The CDR3 contains 14 residues. The full variable domain, rest sourced from reference TRBV5-1 and TRBJ2-3, is KAGVTQTPRYLIKTRGQQVTLSCSPISGHRSVSWYQQTPGQGLQFLFEYFSETQRNKGNFPGRFSGRQFSNSRSEMNVSTLELGDSALYLCASSLGDRGDTQYFGPGTRLTVL.

V is TRBV5-4 and J is TRBJ2-2; D is ambiguous. V was trimmed by 0 bases and J by 0 bases, leaving 9 bases between them. Germline V gene lookup returns CDR1 SGHNT and CDR2 YYREEE (reference sequence). The CDR3 covers 16 residues. CDR3 DNA sequence: TGTGCCAGCAGCTTGGCCGAGCAGGCGAACACCGGGGAGCTGTTTTTT. It codes for CASSLAEQANTGELFF.

The chain has TRBV5-1 and TRBJ2-2; D not certain. V lost 0 bases to trimming and J lost 7 bases, with 13 bases between them. From germline, CDR1 is SGHRS and CDR2 YFSETQ. This CDR3 region has 15 residues. The CDR3 coding sequence is TGCGCCAGCAGCTTGGAACGGCCGGGCGGCGGGGAGCTGTTTTTT. The encoded protein is CASSLERPGGGELFF.

The chain employs TRBV6-5 and TRBJ1-4, with D uncertain. The V and J ends lost 6 bases and 6 bases respectively, with 14 bases between them. The CDR3 loop spans 14 amino acids. Germline assignment: CDR1 MNHEY and CDR2 SVGAGI. The CDR3 spells CASRYSTFDEKLFF. The CDR3 DNA is TGTGCCAGCAGGTATTCTACCTTCGATGAAAAACTGTTTTTT.

This sequence joins TRBV29-1 and TRBJ1-2; 8 nucleotides match TRBD1. This CDR3 comprises 12 residues. J gave up 5 bases and V 7 bases, and 6 bases lay outside the gene matches. Per the germline V gene, CDR1 is SQVTM and CDR2 is ANQGSEA. CDR3 protein: CSADRGGYGYTF. The DNA of the CDR3 is TGCAGCGCAGACAGGGGAGGTTATGGCTACACCTTC.

V gene TRBV10-3 combines with J gene TRBJ2-3; 8 bases line up with TRBD1. Germline loops: CDR1 ENHRY, CDR2 SYGVKD. The CDR3 has 14 residues. The junction had 10 bases not matched to a gene; V was cut back by 10 bases and J by 4 bases. CDR3 DNA: TGTGCCAGCGAAACAGGGGGTAGCGCAGATACGCAGTATTTT. Protein product: CASETGGSADTQYF.

This clone was seen a single time. The V gene is TRBV6-5, the J gene TRBJ1-4; D is ambiguous. V was shortened by 6 bases and J by 3 bases, with 11 bases between the two germline ends. The CDR3 is made up of 14 amino acids. CDR1 and CDR2 (germline): MNHEY, SVGAGI. The CDR3 DNA follows: TGTGCCAGCAGCCGCTCCGAGGCTAATGAAAAACTGTTTTTT. Translated: CASSRSEANEKLFF.

The chain links TRBV5-6 to TRBJ1-5; D not resolved. The CDR3 is 16 amino acids. V was shortened by 0 bases and J by 0 bases, with 10 bases between the two germline ends. The germline V gene has CDR1 SGHDT and CDR2 YYEEEE. CDR3 bases: TGTGCCAGCAGCTTGGCGGTAGGAGCTAGCAATCAGCCCCAGCATTTT. Translated: CASSLAVGASNQPQHF.

This clone showed up just once. V is TRBV5-4 and J is TRBJ1-5; 8 bases agree with TRBD1. The CDR3 totals 16 residues. The germline V gene encodes CDR1 SGHNT and CDR2 YYREEE (reference sequence). The V segment lost 2 bases and the J segment 0 bases; nucleotides outside the gene matches: 4. CDR3 loop: CASSLQTGDSNQPQHF. The DNA for the CDR3 is TGTGCCAGCAGCTTACAGACAGGGGATAGCAATCAGCCCCAGCATTTT.

This chain uses TRBV6-5 with TRBJ2-7; 8 nucleotides line up with TRBD2. Germline V gives CDR1 MNHEY, CDR2 SVGAGI. The CDR3 totals 15 residues. The V segment lost 6 bases and the J segment 4 bases; nucleotides outside the gene matches: 11. The CDR3 region is CASRPTWREDYEQYF. The CDR3 DNA is TGTGCCAGCAGACCCACCTGGCGGGAGGATTACGAGCAGTACTTC.

This clone was recorded a few times. The chain combines TRBV19 with TRBJ1-5, with D possibly matching TRBD1 (5 bases). Germline lookup yields CDR1 LNHDA and CDR2 SQIVND (reference sequence). Trimming left V 5 bases short and J 0 bases short, with 11 bases between. The length of the CDR3 is 15 residues. The CDR3, as DNA: TGTGCCAGTAGTGTCCCGGGGGATAGCAATCAGCCCCAGCATTTT. As protein: CASSVPGDSNQPQHF.

The rearrangement joins TRBV5-1 to TRBJ2-5, with D perhaps TRBD1 or TRBD2 (6 bases each). V was trimmed by 4 bases and J by 3 bases, leaving 13 bases between them. CDR1 is SGHRS, CDR2 YFSETQ, per germline. CDR3 length equals 14 residues. The CDR3 spells CASSPGAAKETQYF. The CDR3 coding sequence is TGCGCCAGCAGCCCGGGGGCGGCAAAAGAGACCCAGTACTTC. The variable domain in full, completed from reference TRBV5-1 and TRBJ2-5, reads KAGVTQTPRYLIKTRGQQVTLSCSPISGHRSVSWYQQTPGQGLQFLFEYFSETQRNKGNFPGRFSGRQFSNSRSEMNVSTLELGDSALYLCASSPGAAKETQYFGPGTRLLVL.

V is TRBV20-1 and J is TRBJ1-1; 7 bases agree with TRBD1. Germline CDR1 and CDR2: DFQATT and SNEGSKA (reference sequence). The CDR3 runs to 11 residues. The CDR3 here is CSYRQGTEAFF. The DNA of the CDR3 is TGCAGCTACCGACAGGGAACTGAAGCTTTCTTT.

CDR3 in amino acids: CASSLRPPGYTF. The CDR3 nucleotides read TGTGCCAGCAGCTTGAGGCCTCCGGGCTACACCTTC. This chain joins TRBV5-6 and TRBJ1-2; no clear D. Per the germline V gene, CDR1 is SGHDT and CDR2 is YYEEEE. The CDR3 covers 12 residues. Trimming took 1 base from V and 8 from J, leaving 9 bases between them.

This rearrangement joins TRBV4-1 to TRBJ2-5; the D gene could be TRBD1 or TRBD2 (5 bases each). Germline CDR1 is MGHRA and CDR2 is YSYEKL. The V and J ends lost 0 bases and 4 bases respectively, with 15 bases between them. This CDR3 spans 16 amino acids. Here the CDR3 reads CASSQEPGRLRETQYF. CDR3 nucleotides: TGCGCCAGCAGCCAAGAGCCAGGGAGATTACGAGAGACCCAGTACTTC.

The rearrangement uses TRBV28 and TRBJ2-7; possibly TRBD1 for D (8 bases). Germline CDR1 and CDR2: MDHEN and SYDVKM. V lost 10 bases to trimming and J lost 6 bases, with 16 bases between them. The CDR3 has 12 amino acids. The CDR3 region has the DNA TGTGCCACCACGGACAGGGAGGGCGAGCAGTACTTC. It translates to CATTDREGEQYF.

This clone qualifies as medium-sized. The rearrangement joins TRBV18 to TRBJ2-7; 7 bases agree with TRBD1. Per the germline V gene, CDR1 is KGHSH and CDR2 is LQKENI. V lost 6 bases and J lost 2; bases outside the gene matches: 13. The CDR3 is 16 amino acids. CDR3 in DNA: TGTGCCAGCTCTGGACTCCAGGGGGTTAGGACCTACGAGCAGTACTTC. Translation gives CASSGLQGVRTYEQYF.

The CDR3 protein is CATGGRGGMEPQHF. The CDR3 region has the DNA TGTGCCACCGGCGGGAGAGGGGGCATGGAGCCCCAGCATTTT. The chain links TRBV10-3 to TRBJ1-5; 7 bases map to TRBD1. The germline V gene has CDR1 ENHRY and CDR2 SYGVKD. The CDR3 is 14 residues long. Trimming removed 10 bases from V and 8 bases from J; junction bases left unmatched: 14.

This clone has just a few counts. V gene TRBV28 combines with J gene TRBJ2-4, with D tentatively TRBD1 (5 bases). Trimming stripped 7 bases from V and 0 bases from J, with 7 bases between. Per germline, CDR1 MDHEN and CDR2 SYDVKM. This CDR3 comprises 13 residues. In DNA form, the CDR3 reads TGTGCCAGCAAAGGGGAAGCCAAAAACATTCAGTACTTC. It specifies CASKGEAKNIQYF.

This clone has more than one count but fewer than ten. V gene TRBV18 combines with J gene TRBJ2-6, with 8 bases aligning to TRBD1. CDR3 length: 15 amino acids. V was pared by 3 bases and J by 12 bases, with 10 bases of the junction left unmatched. The germline V gene has CDR1 KGHSH and CDR2 LQKENI. CDR3 DNA: TGTGCCAGCTCACCCCCGACAGGGGCCGGGGGCGTCCTGACTTTC. Residues: CASSPPTGAGGVLTF.

V usage is TRBV11-2 and J usage is TRBJ2-1, with 7 bases matching TRBD1. Trimming took 5 bases from V and 5 from J; bases not matched to a gene: 12. Germline V gives CDR1 SGHAT, CDR2 FQNNGV. The CDR3 loop spans 16 amino acids. The CDR3 is CASSPITGQGDNEQFF. CDR3 sequence (DNA): TGTGCCAGCAGCCCCATAACCGGGCAGGGGGACAATGAGCAGTTCTTC.

The table lists this clone with a few counts. This chain connects TRBV7-9 to TRBJ2-5; D may correspond to TRBD1 or TRBD2 (5 bases each). Germline values: CDR1 SEHNR, CDR2 FQNEAQ (reference sequence). V was pared by 6 bases and J by 5 bases, with 19 bases between. The CDR3 loop spans 15 amino acids. Here the CDR3 DNA reads TGTGCCAGCAGATCTCGGGACCGACCAGCGGAGACCCAGTACTTC. Translated, it gives CASRSRDRPAETQYF.

The chain carries TRBV28 and TRBJ1-1; D may be TRBD1 (5 bases). V was shortened by 5 bases and J by 3 bases, with 16 bases between the two germline ends. Per the germline V gene, CDR1 is MDHEN and CDR2 is SYDVKM. The CDR3 extends over 15 amino acids. CDR3 loop: CASSAGDRTDTEAFF. DNA of the CDR3: TGTGCCAGCAGTGCCGGGGACCGAACCGACACTGAAGCTTTCTTT.

The V gene is TRBV7-8, the J gene TRBJ2-5; a weak D match, TRBD2 (5 bases). CDR3 length equals 15 residues. Germline assignment: CDR1 SGHVS and CDR2 FQNEAQ. V was trimmed by 4 bases and J by 1 base, leaving 13 bases between them. In DNA, the CDR3 is TGTGCCAGCAGCTCAGCAAGCGGACCCCAAGAGACCCAGTACTTC. It codes for CASSSASGPQETQYF.

This clone was seen a few times. The V call is TRBV4-1, the J call TRBJ1-6, with 8 positions matching TRBD1. From germline, CDR1 is MGHRA and CDR2 YSYEKL. The CDR3 consists of 17 residues. Unmatched junction bases numbered 10, after V lost 1 base and J lost 8 bases. CDR3 sequence reads: CASSQVPPGTGDSPLHF. The CDR3 nucleotides are TGCGCCAGCAGCCAAGTCCCTCCCGGGACAGGAGATTCACCCCTCCACTTT.